The 6 T cell receptor beta chains listed next were all sequenced from one sample in a study of CD8 T cells in Susac syndrome (dated by TCRdb to between 2018 and 2020). Libraries came from the immunoSEQ multiplex PCR assay. RNA was extracted with the RNeasy kit and roughly 0.45 to 1 ug was reverse transcribed using random hexamers. TCRdb itself trimmed the public reads at Q25 with fastp, ran MiXCR and retained productive beta chains. CDR3 protein duplicates are merged, each entry listing the most common genes and DNA. This sample is represented by about 240,000 distinct CDR3 sequences; less than 96% of them were singletons. Jointly, the top ten make up about 0.094% of the sample. The material sequenced was CD4+ T cells from PBMCs. These receptors all come from a human donor with Susac syndrome.

This chain uses TRBV27 with TRBJ2-1; 8 positions match TRBD1. Per germline, CDR1 MNHEY and CDR2 SMNVEV (reference sequence). This CDR3 spans 14 amino acids. V lost 8 bases, J lost 8 bases, and 11 bases stayed unmatched. Written as DNA, the CDR3 is TGTGCCAGCGGGTCGGACAGGGTAGTTGATGAGCAGTTCTTC. Encoded protein: CASGSDRVVDEQFF.

This clonotype was detected once. CDR3 loop: CSVRTGGIEQYF. For the CDR3, the DNA is TGCAGCGTCCGTACCGGTGGGATCGAGCAGTACTTC. The V gene is TRBV29-1, the J gene TRBJ2-7; D is unclear. This CDR3 comprises 12 residues. In germline, CDR1 is SQVTM, CDR2 ANQGSEA. V shed 6 bases and J shed 6 bases, with 15 bases lying between them.

The CDR3 nucleotides are TGCGCCAGCAGCCGCTCGAGCGGGATTAACACCGGGGAGCTGTTTTTT. Translated, it gives CASSRSSGINTGELFF. The V call is TRBV4-1, the J call TRBJ2-2; TRBD2 matches at 7 bases. CDR3 length equals 16 residues. CDR1 MGHRA and CDR2 YSYEKL come from the germline V gene. The V segment lost 4 bases and the J segment 2 bases; nucleotides outside the gene matches: 7.

The chain uses TRBV11-3 and TRBJ2-3; 14 nucleotides match TRBD2. The CDR3 has 18 amino acids. The V gene's germline CDR1 is SGHNT and CDR2 YENEEA. V lost 3 bases to trimming and J lost 5 bases; unmatched junction nucleotides: 10. DNA for the CDR3: TGTGCCAGCAGCTTGGGGACTAGCGGGAGTACACCGGTAGATACGCAGTATTTT. As protein: CASSLGTSGSTPVDTQYF. Drawing the rest from reference TRBV11-3 and TRBJ2-3, the complete variable domain is EAGVVQSPRYKIIEKKQPVAFWCNPISGHNTLYWYLQNLGQGPELLIRYENEEAVDDSQLPKDRFSAERLKGVDSTLKIQPAELGDSAVYLCASSLGTSGSTPVDTQYFGPGTRLTVL.

This chain connects TRBV20-1 to TRBJ2-3, with TRBD2 identical over 10 bases. The CDR3 has 13 residues. Germline V lookup: CDR1 DFQATT, CDR2 SNEGSKA (reference sequence). J lost 1 base, V lost 6 bases, and 1 base had no gene match. The CDR3 here is CSALAGGTDTQYF. The CDR3 coding sequence is TGCAGTGCCCTAGCGGGGGGCACAGATACGCAGTATTTT.

The chain combines TRBV12-3 or TRBV12-4 with TRBJ2-5; D might be TRBD2 (6 bases). Trimming shortened V by 4 bases and J by 4 bases, and 16 bases separated the two germline ends. This CDR3 has 15 residues. The CDR3 nucleotides are TGTGCCAGCAGTTCCAATGAGGGAGGTCGAGAGACCCAGTACTTC. Amino acids: CASSSNEGGRETQYF.